The following is a T cell receptor beta chain sequence with its context. The antigen is not known. The length of the CDR3 is 16 residues. The V gene end was trimmed by 0 bases and the J gene end by 8 bases; junction bases not matched to a gene: 9. Germline-derived CDR1 and CDR2 are MNHEY and SVGAGI. Each CDR3 protein gets one entry after TCRdb re-called the 5' RACE reads with MiXCR. The sample holds fewer than 130,000 distinct CDR3 sequences, around 24% seen once. The data originate from a study of CD8 T cells in ankylosing spondylitis. Regarding the study as a whole: A motif in TCR beta, a set of roughly eight highly homologous variants, appeared characteristic of ankylosing spondylitis blood. Reports say disease-linked clones showed up significantly more in matched ankylosing spondylitis synovial fluid.

The rearrangement links TRBV6-5 to TRBJ2-1, with TRBD2 identical over 8 bases. The receptor was derived from a male donor with ankylosing spondylitis. The sequenced sample was synovial fluid, either unsorted or a sorted T cell fraction (not recorded which). The CDR3 spells CASSYSGIAGKDEQFF. CDR3 nucleotides: TGTGCCAGCAGTTACTCGGGGATAGCGGGAAAGGATGAGCAGTTCTTC.